A single sample gave rise to the 8 T cell receptor beta chains below, sequenced in a study of cytomegalovirus exposure and HLA in healthy donors. Amplification used 60 Vbeta primers and 13 Jbeta primers. Libraries were prepared by immunoSEQ multiplex PCR; TCRdb keeps only in-frame clonotypes and omits some of them. The sample lists about 200,000 clones; around 85% were seen once. The sample taken for sequencing was PBMCs. These receptor sequences come from a girl aged 2-10 years in good health and CMV-seronegative.

J is TRBJ1-1 and V is TRBV6-5; perhaps TRBD1 as D (5 bases). Deletions cut 8 bases from V and 5 bases from J, with 15 bases between. Germline CDR1 is MNHEY and CDR2 is SVGAGI. CDR3 length equals 13 residues. Written as DNA, the CDR3 is TGTGCCAGCCGTTCTGCGGAGGGGACTGAAGCTTTCTTT. Amino acid sequence: CASRSAEGTEAFF.

This clone was recorded a few times. The chain combines TRBV2 with TRBJ1-2; 7 nucleotides match TRBD1. The CDR3 is 13 amino acids. The V gene end was trimmed by 4 bases and the J gene end by 2 bases; junction bases not matched to a gene: 1. Germline V CDR1 and CDR2: SNHLY, FYNNEI. The CDR3 here is CASSGDSNYGYTF. CDR3 sequence (DNA): TGTGCCAGCAGTGGGGACAGCAACTATGGCTACACCTTC.

This clone showed up just once. The rearrangement joins TRBV7-9 to TRBJ2-7, with D uncertain. The germline V gene has CDR1 SEHNR and CDR2 FQNEAQ (reference sequence). The V and J ends lost 0 bases and 2 bases respectively, with 5 bases between them. The CDR3 covers 13 residues. CDR3 sequence: CASSLAGAYEQYF. The CDR3 DNA is TGTGCCAGCAGCTTAGCAGGAGCCTACGAGCAGTACTTC.

As DNA, the CDR3 is TGCGCCAGCAGCTTGGCCCCCGCGACACTGTTCACTGAAGCTTTCTTT. Translated: CASSLAPATLFTEAFF. This sequence joins TRBV5-1 and TRBJ1-1, with D uncertain. This CDR3 contains 16 residues. Trimming took 0 bases from V and 4 from J, leaving 16 bases between them. CDR1 and CDR2 (germline): SGHRS, YFSETQ. Full variable domain (missing parts from reference TRBV5-1 and TRBJ1-1): KAGVTQTPRYLIKTRGQQVTLSCSPISGHRSVSWYQQTPGQGLQFLFEYFSETQRNKGNFPGRFSGRQFSNSRSEMNVSTLELGDSALYLCASSLAPATLFTEAFFGQGTRLTVV.

The chain employs TRBV7-9 and TRBJ2-1, with D possibly TRBD2 on 6 matching bases. The CDR3 is 16 amino acids. Germline-derived CDR1 and CDR2 are SEHNR and FQNEAQ (reference sequence). Trimming removed 4 bases from V and 9 bases from J, with 22 bases in between. The CDR3 protein is CASSSGSGRLGGEQFF. CDR3 nucleotide sequence: TGTGCCAGCAGCTCCGGGTCGGGACGGCTGGGGGGTGAGCAGTTCTTC.

The rearrangement uses TRBV2 and TRBJ1-1, with 7 bases that match TRBD1. CDR1 SNHLY and CDR2 FYNNEI come from the germline V gene. The CDR3 spans 13 residues. Losses at the gene ends were 5 bases for V and 8 bases for J; bases not matched to a gene: 8. This CDR3 is CASSRDRHIEAFF. The CDR3 nucleotides are TGTGCCAGCAGTCGGGACAGACACATCGAAGCTTTCTTT.

This rearrangement joins TRBV5-1 to TRBJ2-2; TRBD1 aligns across 7 bases. The CDR3 loop spans 14 amino acids. V was pared by 0 bases and J by 4 bases, with 0 bases of the junction left unmatched. Per the germline V gene, CDR1 is SGHRS and CDR2 is YFSETQ. This CDR3 is CASSLDRGTGELFF. The CDR3 bases are TGCGCCAGCAGCTTGGACAGGGGCACCGGGGAGCTGTTTTTT. The whole variable domain, filled in from reference TRBV5-1 and TRBJ2-2, reads KAGVTQTPRYLIKTRGQQVTLSCSPISGHRSVSWYQQTPGQGLQFLFEYFSETQRNKGNFPGRFSGRQFSNSRSEMNVSTLELGDSALYLCASSLDRGTGELFFGEGSRLTVL.

The CDR3 DNA follows: TGTGCCAGCAGGCGCAGGGAATCGAGCACTGAAGCTTTCTTT. Amino acid sequence: CASRRRESSTEAFF. The chain joins TRBV14 to TRBJ1-1; perhaps TRBD1 as D (5 bases). Germline CDR1 SGHDN, CDR2 FVKESK. V gave up 6 bases and J gave up 4 bases, with 15 bases separating them. This CDR3 has 14 residues.